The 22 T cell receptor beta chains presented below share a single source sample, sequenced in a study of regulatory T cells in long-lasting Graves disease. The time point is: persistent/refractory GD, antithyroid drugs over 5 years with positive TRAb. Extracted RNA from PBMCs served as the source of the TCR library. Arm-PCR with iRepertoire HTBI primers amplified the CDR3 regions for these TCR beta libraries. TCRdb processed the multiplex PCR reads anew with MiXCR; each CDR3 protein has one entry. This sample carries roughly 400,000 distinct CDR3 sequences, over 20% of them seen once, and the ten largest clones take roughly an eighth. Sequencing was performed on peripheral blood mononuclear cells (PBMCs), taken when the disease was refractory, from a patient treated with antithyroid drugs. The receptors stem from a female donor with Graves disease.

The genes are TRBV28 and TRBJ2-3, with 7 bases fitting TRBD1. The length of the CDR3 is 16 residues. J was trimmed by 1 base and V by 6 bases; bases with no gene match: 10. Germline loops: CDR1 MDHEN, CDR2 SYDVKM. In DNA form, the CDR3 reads TGTGCCAGCAGCGGTAACCAGGGGGTCGGCACAGATACGCAGTATTTT. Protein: CASSGNQGVGTDTQYF. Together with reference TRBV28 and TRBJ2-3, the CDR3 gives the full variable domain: DVKVTQSSRYLVKRTGEKVFLECVQDMDHENMFWYRQDPGLGLRLIYFSYDVKMKEKGDIPEGYSVSREKKERFSLILESASTNQTSMYLCASSGNQGVGTDTQYFGPGTRLTVL.

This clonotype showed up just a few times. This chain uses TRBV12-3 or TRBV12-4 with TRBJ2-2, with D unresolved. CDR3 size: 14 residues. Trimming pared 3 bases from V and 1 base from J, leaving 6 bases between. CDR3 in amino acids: CASSFAQNTGELFF. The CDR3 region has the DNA TGTGCCAGCAGTTTCGCTCAGAACACCGGGGAGCTGTTTTTT.

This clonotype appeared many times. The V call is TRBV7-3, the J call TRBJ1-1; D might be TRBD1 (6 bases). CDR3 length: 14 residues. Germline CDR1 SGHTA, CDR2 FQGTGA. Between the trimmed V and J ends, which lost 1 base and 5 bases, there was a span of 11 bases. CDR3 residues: CASSLMGGQTEAFF. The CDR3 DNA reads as TGTGCCAGCAGCTTAATGGGGGGGCAGACTGAAGCTTTCTTT.

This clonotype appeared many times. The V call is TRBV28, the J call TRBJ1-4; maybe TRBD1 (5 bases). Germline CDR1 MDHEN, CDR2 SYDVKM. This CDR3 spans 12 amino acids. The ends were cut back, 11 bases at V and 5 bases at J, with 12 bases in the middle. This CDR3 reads CASRGVNEKLFF. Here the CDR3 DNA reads TGTGCCTCTCGGGGGGTGAATGAAAAACTGTTTTTT.

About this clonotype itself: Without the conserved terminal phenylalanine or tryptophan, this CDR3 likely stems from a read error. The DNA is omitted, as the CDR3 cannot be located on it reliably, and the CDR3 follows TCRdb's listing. CDR3 sequence: CASSHSPGPQVA. The chain couples TRBV7-9 to TRBJ2-5; the table gives TRBD1 as D, unverified against the DNA. The CDR3 is 12 residues long, counting both termini. CDR1 and CDR2 from the germline V gene are SEHNR and FQNEAQ (reference sequence).

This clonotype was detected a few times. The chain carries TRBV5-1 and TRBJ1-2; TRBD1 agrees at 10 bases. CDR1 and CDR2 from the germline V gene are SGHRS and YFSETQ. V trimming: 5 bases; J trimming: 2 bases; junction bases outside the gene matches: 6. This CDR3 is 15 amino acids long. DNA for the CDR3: TGCGCCAGCAGTTCCGACAGGGGGCTGAACTATGGCTACACCTTC. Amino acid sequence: CASSSDRGLNYGYTF.

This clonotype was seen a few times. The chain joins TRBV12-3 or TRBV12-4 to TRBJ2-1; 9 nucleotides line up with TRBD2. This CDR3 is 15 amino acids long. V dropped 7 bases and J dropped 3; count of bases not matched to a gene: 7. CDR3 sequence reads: CASTSLAGLYNEQFF. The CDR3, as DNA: TGTGCCAGCACATCCCTAGCGGGACTCTACAATGAGCAGTTCTTC.

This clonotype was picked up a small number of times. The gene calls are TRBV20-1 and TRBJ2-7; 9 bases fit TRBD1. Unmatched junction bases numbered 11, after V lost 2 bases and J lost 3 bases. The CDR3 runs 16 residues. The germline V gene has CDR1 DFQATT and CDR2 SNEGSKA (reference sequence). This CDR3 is CSARNPTGGEIYEQYF. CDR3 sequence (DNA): TGCAGTGCTAGAAATCCTACAGGGGGCGAGATCTACGAGCAGTACTTC.

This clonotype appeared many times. In nucleotides, the CDR3 is TGCGCCAGCAGCGCTTACGGTGGAGCTTCGAACACCGGGGAGCTGTTTTTT. Translating it yields CASSAYGGASNTGELFF. The chain uses TRBV5-1 and TRBJ2-2; no definite D call. Germline CDR1 SGHRS, CDR2 YFSETQ. This CDR3 comprises 17 residues. V dropped 4 bases and J dropped 0 bases, with 16 bases sitting between them.

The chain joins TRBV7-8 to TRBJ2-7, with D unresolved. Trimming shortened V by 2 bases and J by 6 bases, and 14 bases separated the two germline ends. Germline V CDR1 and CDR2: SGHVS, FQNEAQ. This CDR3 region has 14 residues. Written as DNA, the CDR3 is TGTGCCAGCAGCTTATTGGGGATCTCGGGCGAGCAGTACTTC. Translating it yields CASSLLGISGEQYF.

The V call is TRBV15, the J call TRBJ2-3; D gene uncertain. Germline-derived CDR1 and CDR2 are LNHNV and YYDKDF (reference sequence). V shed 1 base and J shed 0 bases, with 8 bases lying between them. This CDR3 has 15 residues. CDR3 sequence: CATSRGPVSTDTQYF. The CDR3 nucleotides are TGTGCCACCAGCAGAGGTCCGGTTAGCACAGATACGCAGTATTTT.

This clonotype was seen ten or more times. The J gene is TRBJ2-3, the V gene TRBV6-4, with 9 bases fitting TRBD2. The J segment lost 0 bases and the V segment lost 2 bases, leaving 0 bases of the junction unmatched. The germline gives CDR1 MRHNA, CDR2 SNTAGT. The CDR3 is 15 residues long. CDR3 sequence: CASSDGTSSTDTQYF. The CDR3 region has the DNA TGTGCCAGCAGTGACGGGACTAGCAGCACAGATACGCAGTATTTT.

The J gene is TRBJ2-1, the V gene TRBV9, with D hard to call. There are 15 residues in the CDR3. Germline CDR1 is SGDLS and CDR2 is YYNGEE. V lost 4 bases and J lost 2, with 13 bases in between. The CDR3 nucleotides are TGTGCCAGCAGCCCCAGTCGCCAGGCCTACAATGAGCAGTTCTTC. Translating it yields CASSPSRQAYNEQFF.

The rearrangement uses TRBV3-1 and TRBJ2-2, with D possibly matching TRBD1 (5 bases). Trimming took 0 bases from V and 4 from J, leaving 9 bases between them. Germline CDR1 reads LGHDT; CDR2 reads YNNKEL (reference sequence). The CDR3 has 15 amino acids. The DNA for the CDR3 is TGTGCCAGCAGCCAAGAGAACAGGCCCACCGGGGAGCTGTTTTTT. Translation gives CASSQENRPTGELFF. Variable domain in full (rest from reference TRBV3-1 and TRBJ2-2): DTAVSQTPKYLVTQMGNDKSIKCEQNLGHDTMYWYKQDSKKFLKIMFSYNNKELIINETVPNRFSPKSPDKAHLNLHINSLELGDSAVYFCASSQENRPTGELFFGEGSRLTVL.

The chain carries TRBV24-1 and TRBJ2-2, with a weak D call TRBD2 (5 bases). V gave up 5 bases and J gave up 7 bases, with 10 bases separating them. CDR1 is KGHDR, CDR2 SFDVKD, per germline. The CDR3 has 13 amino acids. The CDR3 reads CATSGSGYGELFF. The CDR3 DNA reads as TGTGCCACCAGTGGGTCGGGATACGGGGAGCTGTTTTTT.

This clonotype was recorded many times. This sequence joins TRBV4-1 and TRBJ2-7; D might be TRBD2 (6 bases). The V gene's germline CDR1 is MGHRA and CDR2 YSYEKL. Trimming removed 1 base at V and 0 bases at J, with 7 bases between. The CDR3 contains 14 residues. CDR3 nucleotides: TGCGCCAGCAGCCAAGCACTAGCCTCCTACGAGCAGTACTTC. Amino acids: CASSQALASYEQYF.

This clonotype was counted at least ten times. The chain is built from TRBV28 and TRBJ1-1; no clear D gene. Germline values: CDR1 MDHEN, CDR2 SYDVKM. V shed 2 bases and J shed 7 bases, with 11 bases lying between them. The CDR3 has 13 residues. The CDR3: CASSLDGADEAFF. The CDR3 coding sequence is TGTGCCAGCAGTTTAGATGGTGCCGATGAAGCTTTCTTT.

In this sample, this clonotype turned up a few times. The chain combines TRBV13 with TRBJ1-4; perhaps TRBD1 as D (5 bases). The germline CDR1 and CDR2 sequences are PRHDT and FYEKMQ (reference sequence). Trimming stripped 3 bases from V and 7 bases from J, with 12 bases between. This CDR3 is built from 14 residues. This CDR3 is CASSFVGVGEKLFF. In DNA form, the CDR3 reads TGTGCCAGCAGCTTTGTAGGGGTTGGTGAAAAACTGTTTTTT.

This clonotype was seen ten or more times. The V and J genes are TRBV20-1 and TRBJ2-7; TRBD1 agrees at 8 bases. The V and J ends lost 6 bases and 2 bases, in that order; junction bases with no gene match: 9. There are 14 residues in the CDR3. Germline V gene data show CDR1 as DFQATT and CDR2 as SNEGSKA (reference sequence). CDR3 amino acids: CSAPGQERPYEQYF. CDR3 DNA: TGCAGTGCCCCGGGACAGGAGAGACCCTACGAGCAGTACTTC.

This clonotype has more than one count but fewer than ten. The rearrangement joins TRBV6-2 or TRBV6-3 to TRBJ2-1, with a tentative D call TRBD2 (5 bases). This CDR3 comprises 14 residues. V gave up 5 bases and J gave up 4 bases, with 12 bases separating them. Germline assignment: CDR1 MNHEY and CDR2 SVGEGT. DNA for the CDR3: TGTGCCAGCAGTCACCGGGATTGGTACAATGAGCAGTTCTTC. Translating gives CASSHRDWYNEQFF.

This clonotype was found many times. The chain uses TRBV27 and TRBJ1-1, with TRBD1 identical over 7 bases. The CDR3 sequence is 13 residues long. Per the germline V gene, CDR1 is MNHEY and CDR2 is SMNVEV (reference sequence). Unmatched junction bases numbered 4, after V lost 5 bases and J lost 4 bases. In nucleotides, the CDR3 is TGTGCCAGCAGTCCAGGGGGTTCCACTGAAGCTTTCTTT. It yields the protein CASSPGGSTEAFF.

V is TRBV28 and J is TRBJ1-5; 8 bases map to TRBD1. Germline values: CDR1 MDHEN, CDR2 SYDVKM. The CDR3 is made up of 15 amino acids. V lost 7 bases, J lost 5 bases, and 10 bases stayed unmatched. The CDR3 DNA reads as TGTGCCAGCAACCCCAGGGGGCCGGGGGATCAGCCCCAGCATTTT. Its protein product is CASNPRGPGDQPQHF.